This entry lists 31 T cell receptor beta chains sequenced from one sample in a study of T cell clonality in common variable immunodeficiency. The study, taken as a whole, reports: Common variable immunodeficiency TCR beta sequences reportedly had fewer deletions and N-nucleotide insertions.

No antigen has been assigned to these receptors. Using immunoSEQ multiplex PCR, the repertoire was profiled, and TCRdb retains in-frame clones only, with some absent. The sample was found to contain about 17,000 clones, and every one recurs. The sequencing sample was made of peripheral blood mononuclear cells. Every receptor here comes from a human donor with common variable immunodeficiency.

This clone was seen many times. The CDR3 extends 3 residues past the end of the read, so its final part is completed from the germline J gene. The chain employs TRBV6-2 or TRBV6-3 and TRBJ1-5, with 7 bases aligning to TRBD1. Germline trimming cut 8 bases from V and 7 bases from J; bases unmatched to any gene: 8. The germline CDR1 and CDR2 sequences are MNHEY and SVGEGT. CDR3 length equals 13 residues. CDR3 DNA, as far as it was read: TGTGCCAGCGGTAGGGACAGCTACCAGCCC. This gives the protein CASGRDSYQP. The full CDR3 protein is CASGRDSYQPQHF.

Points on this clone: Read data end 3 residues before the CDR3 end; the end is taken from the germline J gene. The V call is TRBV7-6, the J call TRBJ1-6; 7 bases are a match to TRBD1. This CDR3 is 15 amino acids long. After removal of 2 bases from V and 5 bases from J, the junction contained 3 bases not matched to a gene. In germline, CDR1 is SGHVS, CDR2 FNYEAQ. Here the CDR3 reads CASSLQGQNNSPLHF. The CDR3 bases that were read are TGTGCCAGCAGCTTACAGGGACAGAATAATTCACCC.

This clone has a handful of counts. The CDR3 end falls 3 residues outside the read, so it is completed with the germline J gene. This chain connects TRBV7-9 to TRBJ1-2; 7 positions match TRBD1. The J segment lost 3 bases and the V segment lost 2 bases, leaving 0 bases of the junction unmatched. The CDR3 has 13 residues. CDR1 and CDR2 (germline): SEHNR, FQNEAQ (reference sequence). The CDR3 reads CASSLTGDYGYTF. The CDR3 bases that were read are TGTGCCAGCAGCTTAACAGGGGACTATGGC.

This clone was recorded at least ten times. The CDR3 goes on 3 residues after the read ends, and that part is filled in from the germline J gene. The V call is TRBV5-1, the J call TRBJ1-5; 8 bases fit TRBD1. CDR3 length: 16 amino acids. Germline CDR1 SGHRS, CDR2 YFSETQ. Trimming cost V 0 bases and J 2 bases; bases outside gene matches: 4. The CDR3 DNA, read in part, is TGCGCCAGCAGCTTGGGGGGACAGGCCGGCAATCAGCCC. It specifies CASSLGGQAGNQP. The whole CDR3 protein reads CASSLGGQAGNQPQHF.

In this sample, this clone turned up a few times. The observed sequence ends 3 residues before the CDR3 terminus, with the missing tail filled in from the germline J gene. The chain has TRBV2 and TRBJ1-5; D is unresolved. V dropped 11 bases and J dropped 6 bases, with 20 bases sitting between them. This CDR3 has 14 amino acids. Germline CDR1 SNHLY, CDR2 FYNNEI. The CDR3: CAGGSFQFSQPQHF. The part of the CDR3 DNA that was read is TGTGCCGGAGGGTCCTTTCAGTTCAGTCAGCCC.

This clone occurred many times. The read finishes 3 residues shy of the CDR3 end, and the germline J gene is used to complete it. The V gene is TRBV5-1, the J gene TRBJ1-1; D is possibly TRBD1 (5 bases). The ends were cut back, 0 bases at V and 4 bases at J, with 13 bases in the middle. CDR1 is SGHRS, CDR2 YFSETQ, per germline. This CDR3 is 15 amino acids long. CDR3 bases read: TGCGCCAGCAGCTTGGACAATGACAGTGGCACTGAA. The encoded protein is CASSLDNDSGTE. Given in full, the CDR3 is CASSLDNDSGTEAFF.

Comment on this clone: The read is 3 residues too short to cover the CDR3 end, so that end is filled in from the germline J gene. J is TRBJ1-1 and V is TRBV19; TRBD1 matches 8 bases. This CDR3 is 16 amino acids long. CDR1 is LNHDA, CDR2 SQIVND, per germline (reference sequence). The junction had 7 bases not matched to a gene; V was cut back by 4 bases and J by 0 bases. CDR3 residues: CASSTDRVGLNTEAFF. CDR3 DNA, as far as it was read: TGTGCCAGTAGTACGGACAGGGTAGGCCTGAACACTGAA.

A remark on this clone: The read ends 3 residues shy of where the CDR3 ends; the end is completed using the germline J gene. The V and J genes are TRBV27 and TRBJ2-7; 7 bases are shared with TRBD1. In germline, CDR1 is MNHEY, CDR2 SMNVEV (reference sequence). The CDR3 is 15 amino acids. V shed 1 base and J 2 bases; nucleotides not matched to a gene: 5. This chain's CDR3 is CASSLWGQNTYEQYF. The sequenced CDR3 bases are TGTGCCAGCAGTTTATGGGGACAGAACACCTACGAG.

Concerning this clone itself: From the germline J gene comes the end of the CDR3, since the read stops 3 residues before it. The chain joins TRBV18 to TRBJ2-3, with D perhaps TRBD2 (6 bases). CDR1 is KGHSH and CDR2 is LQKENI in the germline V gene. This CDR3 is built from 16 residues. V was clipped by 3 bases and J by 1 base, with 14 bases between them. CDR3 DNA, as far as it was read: TGTGCCAGCTCACCTCGGGGGACCTCCCGCACAGATACG. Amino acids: CASSPRGTSRTDT. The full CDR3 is CASSPRGTSRTDTQYF.

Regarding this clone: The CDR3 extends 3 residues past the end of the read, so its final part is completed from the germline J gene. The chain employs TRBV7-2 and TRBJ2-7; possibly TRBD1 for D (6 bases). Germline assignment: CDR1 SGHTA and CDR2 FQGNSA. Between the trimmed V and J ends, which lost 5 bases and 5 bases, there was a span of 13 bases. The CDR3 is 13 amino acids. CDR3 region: CASSDSGDHEQYF. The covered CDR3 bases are TGTGCCAGCAGCGATTCAGGGGACCACGAG.

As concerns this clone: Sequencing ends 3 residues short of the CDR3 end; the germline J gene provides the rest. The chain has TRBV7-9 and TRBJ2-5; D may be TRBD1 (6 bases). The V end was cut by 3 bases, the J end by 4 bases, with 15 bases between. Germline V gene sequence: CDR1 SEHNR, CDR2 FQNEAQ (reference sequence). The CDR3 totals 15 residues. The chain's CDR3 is CASSFLQGQSETQYF. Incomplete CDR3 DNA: TGTGCCAGCAGCTTCCTTCAGGGGCAGTCAGAGACC.

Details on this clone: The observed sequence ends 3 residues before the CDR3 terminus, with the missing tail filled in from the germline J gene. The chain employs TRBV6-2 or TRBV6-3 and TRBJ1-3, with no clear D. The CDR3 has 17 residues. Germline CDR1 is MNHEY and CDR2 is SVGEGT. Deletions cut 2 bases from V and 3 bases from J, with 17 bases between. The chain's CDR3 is CASSYLLSGAHGNTIYF. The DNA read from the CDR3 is TGTGCCAGCAGTTACCTCCTTTCAGGAGCTCATGGAAACACC.

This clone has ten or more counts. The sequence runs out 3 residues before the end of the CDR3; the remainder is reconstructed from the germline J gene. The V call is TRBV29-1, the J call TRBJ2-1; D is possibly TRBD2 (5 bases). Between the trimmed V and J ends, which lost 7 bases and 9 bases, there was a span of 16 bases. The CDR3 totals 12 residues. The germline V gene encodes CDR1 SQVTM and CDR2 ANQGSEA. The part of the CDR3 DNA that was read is TGCAGCGCTGAGGGCGGGCGCGGTGAG. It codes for CSAEGGRGE. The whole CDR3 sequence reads CSAEGGRGEQFF.

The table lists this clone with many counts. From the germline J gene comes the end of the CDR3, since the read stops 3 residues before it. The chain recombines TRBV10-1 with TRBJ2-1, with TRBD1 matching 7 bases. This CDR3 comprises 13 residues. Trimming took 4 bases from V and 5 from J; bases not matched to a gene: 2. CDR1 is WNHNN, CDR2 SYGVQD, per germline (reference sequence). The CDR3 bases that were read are TGCGCCAGCAGTGCGGGACAGCACAATGAG. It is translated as CASSAGQHNE. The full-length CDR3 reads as CASSAGQHNEQFF.

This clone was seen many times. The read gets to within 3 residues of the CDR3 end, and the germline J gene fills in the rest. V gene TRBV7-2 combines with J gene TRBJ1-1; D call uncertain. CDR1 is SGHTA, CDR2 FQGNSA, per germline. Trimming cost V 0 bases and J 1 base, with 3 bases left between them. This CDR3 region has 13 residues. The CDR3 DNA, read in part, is TGTGCCAGCAGCTTAGCGGCGAACACTGAA. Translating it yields CASSLAANTE. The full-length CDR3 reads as CASSLAANTEAFF.

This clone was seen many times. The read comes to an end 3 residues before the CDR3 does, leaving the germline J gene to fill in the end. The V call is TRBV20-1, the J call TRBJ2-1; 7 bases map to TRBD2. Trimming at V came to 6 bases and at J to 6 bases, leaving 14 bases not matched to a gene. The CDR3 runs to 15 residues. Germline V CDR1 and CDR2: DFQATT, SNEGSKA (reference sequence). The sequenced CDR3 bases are TGCAGTGCCCCCCTTCTTGCGGGAGCTCCCAATGAG. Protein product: CSAPLLAGAPNE. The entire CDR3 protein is CSAPLLAGAPNEQFF.

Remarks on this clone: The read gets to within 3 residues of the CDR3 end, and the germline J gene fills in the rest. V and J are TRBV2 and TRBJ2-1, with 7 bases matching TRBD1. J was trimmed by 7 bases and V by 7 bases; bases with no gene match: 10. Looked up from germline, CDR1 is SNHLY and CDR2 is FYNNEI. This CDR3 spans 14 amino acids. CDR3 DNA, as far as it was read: TGTGCCAGCATCGGGACAGTTAGTAGGAATGAG. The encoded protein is CASIGTVSRNE. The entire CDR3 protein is CASIGTVSRNEQFF.

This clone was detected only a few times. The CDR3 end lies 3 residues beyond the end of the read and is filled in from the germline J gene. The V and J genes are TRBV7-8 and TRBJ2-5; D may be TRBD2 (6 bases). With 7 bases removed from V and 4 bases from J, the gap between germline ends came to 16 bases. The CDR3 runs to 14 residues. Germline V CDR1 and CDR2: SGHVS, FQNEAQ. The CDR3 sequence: CASISGGWLETQYF. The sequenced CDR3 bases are TGTGCCAGCATCTCCGGAGGGTGGTTAGAGACC. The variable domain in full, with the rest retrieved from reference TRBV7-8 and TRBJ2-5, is GAGVSQSPRYKVAKRGQDVALRCDPISGHVSLFWYQQALGQGPEFLTYFQNEAQLDKSGLPSDRFFAERPEGSVSTLKIQRTQQEDSAVYLCASISGGWLETQYFGPGTRLLVL.

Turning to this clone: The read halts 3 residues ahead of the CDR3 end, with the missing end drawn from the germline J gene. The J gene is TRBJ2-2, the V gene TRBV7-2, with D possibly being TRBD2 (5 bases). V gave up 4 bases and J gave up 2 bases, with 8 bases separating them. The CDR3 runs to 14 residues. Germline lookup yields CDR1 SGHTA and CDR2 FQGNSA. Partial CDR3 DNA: TGTGCCAGCAGCTCCGGACTTAACACCGGGGAG. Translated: CASSSGLNTGE. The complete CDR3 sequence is CASSSGLNTGELFF.

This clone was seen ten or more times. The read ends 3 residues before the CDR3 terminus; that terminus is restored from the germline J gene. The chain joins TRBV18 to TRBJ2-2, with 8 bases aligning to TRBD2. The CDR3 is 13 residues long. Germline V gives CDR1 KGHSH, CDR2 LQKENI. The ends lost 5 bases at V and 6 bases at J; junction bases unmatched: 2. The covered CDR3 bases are TGTGCCAGCTCAAGCGGGAGATCCGGGGAG. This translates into CASSSGRSGE. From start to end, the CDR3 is CASSSGRSGELFF.

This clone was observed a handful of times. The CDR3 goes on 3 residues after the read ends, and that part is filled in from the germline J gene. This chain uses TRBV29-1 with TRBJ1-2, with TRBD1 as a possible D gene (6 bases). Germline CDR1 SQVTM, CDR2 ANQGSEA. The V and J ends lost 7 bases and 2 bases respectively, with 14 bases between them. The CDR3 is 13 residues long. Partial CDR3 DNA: TGCAGCGCCCTGACAGGCCCCAACTATGGC. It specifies CSALTGPNYG. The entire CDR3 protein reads CSALTGPNYGYTF. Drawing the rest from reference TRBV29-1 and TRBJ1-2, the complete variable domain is SAVISQKPSRDICQRGTSLTIQCQVDSQVTMMFWYRQQPGQSLTLIATANQGSEATYESGFVIDKFPISRPNLTFSTLTVSNMSPEDSSIYLCSALTGPNYGYTFGSGTRLTVV.

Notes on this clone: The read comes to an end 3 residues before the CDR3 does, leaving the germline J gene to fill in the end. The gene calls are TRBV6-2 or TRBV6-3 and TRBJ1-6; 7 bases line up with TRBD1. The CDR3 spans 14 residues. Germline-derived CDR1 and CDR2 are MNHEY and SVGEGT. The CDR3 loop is CASSYTGAEGSLHF. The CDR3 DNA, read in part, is TGTGCCAGCAGTTATACAGGGGCGGAGGGGTCC.

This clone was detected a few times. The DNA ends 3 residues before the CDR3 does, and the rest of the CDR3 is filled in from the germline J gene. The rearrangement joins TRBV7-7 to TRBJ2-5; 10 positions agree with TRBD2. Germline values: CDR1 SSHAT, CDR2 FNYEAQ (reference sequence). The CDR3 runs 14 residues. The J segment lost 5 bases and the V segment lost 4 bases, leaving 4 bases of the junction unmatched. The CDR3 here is CASSSSGGGETQYF. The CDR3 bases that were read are TGTGCCAGCAGCTCTAGCGGGGGTGGGGAGACC.

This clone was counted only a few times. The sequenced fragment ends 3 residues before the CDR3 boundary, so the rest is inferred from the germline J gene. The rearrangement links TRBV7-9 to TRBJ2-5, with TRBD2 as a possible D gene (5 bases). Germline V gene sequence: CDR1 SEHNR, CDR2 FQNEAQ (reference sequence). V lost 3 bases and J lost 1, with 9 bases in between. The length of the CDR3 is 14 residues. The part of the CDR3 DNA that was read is TGTGCCAGCAGCTTGCGGGTGGCCCAAGAGACC. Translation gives CASSLRVAQET. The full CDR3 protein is CASSLRVAQETQYF.

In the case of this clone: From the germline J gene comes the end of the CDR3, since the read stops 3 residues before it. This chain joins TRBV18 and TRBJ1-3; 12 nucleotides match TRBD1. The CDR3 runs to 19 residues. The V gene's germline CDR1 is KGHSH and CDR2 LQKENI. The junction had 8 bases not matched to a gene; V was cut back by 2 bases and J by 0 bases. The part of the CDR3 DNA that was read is TGTGCCAGCTCACCAGGTCTGGGACAGGGGGCCAGCTCTGGAAACACC. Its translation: CASSPGLGQGASSGNT. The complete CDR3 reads CASSPGLGQGASSGNTIYF.

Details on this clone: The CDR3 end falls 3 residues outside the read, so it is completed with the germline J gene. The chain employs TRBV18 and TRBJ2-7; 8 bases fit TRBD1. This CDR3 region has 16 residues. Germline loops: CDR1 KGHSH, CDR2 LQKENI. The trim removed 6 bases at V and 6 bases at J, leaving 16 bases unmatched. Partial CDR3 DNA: TGTGCCAGCTCGACTACCGGGACAGGACCTCCGGGCGAG. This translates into CASSTTGTGPPGE. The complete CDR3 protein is CASSTTGTGPPGEQYF.

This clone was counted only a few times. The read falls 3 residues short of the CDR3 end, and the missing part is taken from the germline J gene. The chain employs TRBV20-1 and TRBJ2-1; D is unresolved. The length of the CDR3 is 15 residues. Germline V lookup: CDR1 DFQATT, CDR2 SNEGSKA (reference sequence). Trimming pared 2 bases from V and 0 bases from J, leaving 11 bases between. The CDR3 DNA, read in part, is TGCAGTGCTAGACCCGGTTACAGCTCCTACAATGAG. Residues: CSARPGYSSYNE. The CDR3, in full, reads CSARPGYSSYNEQFF.

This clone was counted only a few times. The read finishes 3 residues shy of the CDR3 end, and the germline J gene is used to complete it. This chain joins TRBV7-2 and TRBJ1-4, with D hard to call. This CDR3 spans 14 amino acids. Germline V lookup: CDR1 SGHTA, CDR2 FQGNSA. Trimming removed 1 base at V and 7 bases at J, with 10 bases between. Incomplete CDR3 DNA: TGTGCCAGCAGCTTAGGCAGTGGGCGTGAAAAA. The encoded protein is CASSLGSGREK. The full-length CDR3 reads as CASSLGSGREKLFF.

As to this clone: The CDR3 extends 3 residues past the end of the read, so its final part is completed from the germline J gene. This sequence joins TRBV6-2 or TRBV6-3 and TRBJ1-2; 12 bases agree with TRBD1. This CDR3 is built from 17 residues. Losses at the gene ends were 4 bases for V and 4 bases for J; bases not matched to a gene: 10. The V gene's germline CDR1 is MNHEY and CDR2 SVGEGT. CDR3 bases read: TGTGCCAGCAGTTCGGCGGGACAGGGGGCTTTAGGCTATGGC. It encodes CASSSAGQGALGYG. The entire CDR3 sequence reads CASSSAGQGALGYGYTF.

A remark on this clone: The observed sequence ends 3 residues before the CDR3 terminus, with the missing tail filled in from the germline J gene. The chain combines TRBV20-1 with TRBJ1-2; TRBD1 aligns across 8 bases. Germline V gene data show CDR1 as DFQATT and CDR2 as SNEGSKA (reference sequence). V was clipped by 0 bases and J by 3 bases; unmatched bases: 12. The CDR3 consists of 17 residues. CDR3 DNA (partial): TGCAGTGCTAGAGAGCAAAACCGGGACAGGCTTTACTATGGC. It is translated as CSAREQNRDRLYYG. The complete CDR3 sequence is CSAREQNRDRLYYGYTF.

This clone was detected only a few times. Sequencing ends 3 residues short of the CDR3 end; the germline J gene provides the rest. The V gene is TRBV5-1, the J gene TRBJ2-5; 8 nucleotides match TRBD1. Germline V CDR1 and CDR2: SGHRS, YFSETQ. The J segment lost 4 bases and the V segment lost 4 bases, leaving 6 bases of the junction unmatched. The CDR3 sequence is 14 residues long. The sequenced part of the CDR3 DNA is TGCGCCAGCAGCGGACAGGGTACGAGAGAGACC. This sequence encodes CASSGQGTRET. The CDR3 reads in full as CASSGQGTRETQYF.